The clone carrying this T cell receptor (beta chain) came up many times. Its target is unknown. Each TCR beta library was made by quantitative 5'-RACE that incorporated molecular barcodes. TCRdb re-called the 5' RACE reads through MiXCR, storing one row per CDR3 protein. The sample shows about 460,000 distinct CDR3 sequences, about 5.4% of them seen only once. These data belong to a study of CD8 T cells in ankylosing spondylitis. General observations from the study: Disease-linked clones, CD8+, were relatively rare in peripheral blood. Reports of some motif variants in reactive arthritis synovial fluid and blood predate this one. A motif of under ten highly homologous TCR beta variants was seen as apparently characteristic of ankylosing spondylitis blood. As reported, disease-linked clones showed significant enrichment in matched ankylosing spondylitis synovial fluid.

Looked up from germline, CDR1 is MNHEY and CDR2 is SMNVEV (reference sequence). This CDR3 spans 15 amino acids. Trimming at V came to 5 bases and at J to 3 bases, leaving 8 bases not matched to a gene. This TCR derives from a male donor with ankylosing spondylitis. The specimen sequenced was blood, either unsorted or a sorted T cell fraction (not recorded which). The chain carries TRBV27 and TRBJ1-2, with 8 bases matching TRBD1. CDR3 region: CASSPLDRVDYGYTF. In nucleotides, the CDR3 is TGTGCCAGCAGTCCTCTGGACAGGGTGGACTATGGCTACACCTTC.